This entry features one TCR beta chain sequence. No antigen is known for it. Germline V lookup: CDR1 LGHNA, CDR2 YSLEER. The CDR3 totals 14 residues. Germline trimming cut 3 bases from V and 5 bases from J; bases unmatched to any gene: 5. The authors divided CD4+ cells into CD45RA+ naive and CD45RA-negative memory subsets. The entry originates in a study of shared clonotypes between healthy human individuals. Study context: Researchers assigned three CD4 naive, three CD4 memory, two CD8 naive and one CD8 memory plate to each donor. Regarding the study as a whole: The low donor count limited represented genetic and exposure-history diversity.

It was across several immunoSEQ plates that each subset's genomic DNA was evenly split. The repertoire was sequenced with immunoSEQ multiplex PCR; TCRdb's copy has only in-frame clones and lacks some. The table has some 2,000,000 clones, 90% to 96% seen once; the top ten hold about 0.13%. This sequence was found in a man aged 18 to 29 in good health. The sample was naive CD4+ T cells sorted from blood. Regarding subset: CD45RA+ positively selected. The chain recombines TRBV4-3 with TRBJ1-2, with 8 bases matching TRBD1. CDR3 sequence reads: CASSQDRDRYGYTF. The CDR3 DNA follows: TGCGCCAGCAGCCAGGACCGGGACAGGTATGGCTACACCTTC.